Listed below are T cell receptor beta chains from one sample, sequenced in a study of blood T cells in healthy people across ages. Each CDR3 protein is one row after TCRdb ran MiXCR on the 5' RACE reads. The profile shows approximately 730,000 distinct CDR3 sequences, about 40% of them singletons. The sequencing sample was made of blood. Receptors originate from a woman aged 60-75 years in good health. Each CDR3 is given with its conserved first and last residue. A D gene is named only where the DNA matches it firmly. Clone size is not always given. Where it is, it says once, few, many or a class for expanded clones.

abundance	v_gene	d_gene	j_gene	CDR3aa	CDR3nt
-	TRBV2	-	TRBJ2-6	CASSEGRRPSGANVLTF	TGTGCCAGCAGTGAAGGTCGGCGGCCCTCTGGGGCCAACGTCCTGACTTTC
few	TRBV29-1	TRBD1	TRBJ2-5	CSGGQGLGETQYF	TGCAGCGGCGGACAGGGTTTGGGAGAGACCCAGTACTTC
few	TRBV12-3/TRBV12-4	-	TRBJ2-6	CASLHSGANVLTF	TGTGCCAGCCTCCACTCTGGGGCCAACGTCCTGACTTTC
-	TRBV10-3	TRBD1	TRBJ1-5	CAISEARQGDQPQHF	TGTGCCATCAGTGAGGCAAGACAGGGAGATCAGCCCCAGCATTTT
-	TRBV12-3/TRBV12-4	TRBD2	TRBJ2-5	CASSPLTSGRSETQYF	TGTGCCAGCAGTCCGCTGACTAGCGGGAGGTCCGAGACCCAGTACTTC
-	TRBV28	-	TRBJ1-5	CASSTGQWRGQPQHF	TGTGCCAGCAGTACAGGACAGTGGCGGGGTCAGCCCCAGCATTTT
-	TRBV4-1	-	TRBJ2-5	CASSQERLVTESYNEQYF	TGCGCCAGCAGCCAAGAACGACTAGTCACGGAGTCCTACAATGAGCAGTACTTC
-	TRBV12-3/TRBV12-4	TRBD2	TRBJ2-5	CARSLAGLSYNEQYF	TGTGCCCGCAGTTTAGCGGGACTCTCCTACAATGAGCAGTACTTC
-	TRBV6-5	-	TRBJ2-5	CASSDTRRQETQYF	TGTGCCAGCAGTGACACCAGGAGGCAAGAGACCCAGTACTTC
-	TRBV14	TRBD2	TRBJ2-7	CASSQVIGGRNEQYF	TGTGCCAGCAGCCAAGTTATTGGCGGGAGAAACGAGCAGTACTTC
-	TRBV4-1	-	TRBJ2-4	CASSQGVGGVDKNIQYF	TGCGCCAGCAGCCAAGGGGTAGGGGGGGTTGACAAAAACATTCAGTACTTC
-	TRBV30	-	TRBJ2-7	CAWSVTYEQYF	TGTGCCTGGAGTGTTACCTACGAGCAGTACTTC
-	TRBV3-1	TRBD1	TRBJ1-1	CASSQSRGLKNTEAFF	TGTGCCAGCAGCCAGAGCAGGGGGCTGAAGAACACTGAAGCTTTCTTT
many	TRBV9	TRBD2	TRBJ2-3	CASSVSGGGMDTQYF	TGTGCCAGCAGCGTATCGGGCGGGGGAATGGATACGCAGTATTTT
few	TRBV9	-	TRBJ1-6	CASSVGGGPPLHF	TGTGCCAGCAGCGTAGGAGGGGGGCCCCCCCTCCACTTT
-	TRBV27	-	TRBJ1-6	CASSATGWYNSPLHF	TGTGCCAGCAGTGCCACAGGGTGGTATAATTCACCCCTCCACTTT
many	TRBV20-1	-	TRBJ2-7	CSARGQKYEQYF	TGCAGTGCTAGAGGACAGAAGTACGAGCAGTACTTC
once	TRBV3-1	-	TRBJ2-3	CTSSQGGPDTQYF	TGTACCAGCAGCCAAGGGGGTCCAGATACGCAGTATTTT
-	TRBV12-3/TRBV12-4	-	TRBJ1-3	CASSYTGKRSGNTIYF	TGTGCCAGCAGTTACACAGGGAAGAGGTCTGGAAACACCATATATTTT
-	TRBV29-1	-	TRBJ1-2	CSVARGNYGYTF	TGCAGCGTGGCCCGTGGTAACTATGGCTACACCTTC
-	TRBV12-3/TRBV12-4	-	TRBJ2-3	CASSCMGQDTQYF	TGTGCCAGCAGTTGTATGGGACAAGATACGCAGTATTTT
-	TRBV6-5	TRBD1	TRBJ2-5	CASSYETGEQYF	TGTGCCAGCAGTTACGAGACAGGGGAGCAGTACTTC
-	TRBV10-3	-	TRBJ2-1	CAIGIQIVGSEQFF	TGTGCCATCGGCATTCAAATCGTCGGGTCGGAGCAGTTCTTC
-	TRBV7-2	TRBD1	TRBJ2-5	CASSLLQGARETQYF	TGTGCCAGCAGCCTACTACAGGGGGCACGGGAGACCCAGTACTTC
-	TRBV21-1	-	TRBJ2-1	CASGTSGRDEQFF	TGTGCCAGCGGGACTAGCGGAAGGGATGAGCAGTTCTTC
few	TRBV5-1	-	TRBJ2-5	CASSLTGGVGQETQYF	TGCGCCAGCAGCTTGACCGGGGGCGTGGGTCAAGAGACCCAGTACTTC
many	TRBV5-1	TRBD1	TRBJ2-7	CASIPGQGEFHEQYF	TGCGCCAGCATACCCGGACAGGGAGAATTCCACGAGCAGTACTTC
few	TRBV7-9	-	TRBJ2-7	CASSLKELYEQYF	TGTGCCAGCAGCTTAAAGGAGCTGTACGAGCAGTACTTC
many	TRBV20-1	-	TRBJ2-1	CSARGARLGEQFF	TGCAGTGCTAGGGGGGCCCGTTTGGGTGAGCAGTTCTTC
-	TRBV10-3	-	TRBJ2-2	CANGAAGSTGELFF	TGTGCCAACGGGGCGGCGGGGTCCACCGGGGAGCTGTTTTTT
-	TRBV20-1	TRBD2	TRBJ2-5	CSARDRGGPWEQYF	TGCAGTGCTAGAGATCGGGGGGGGCCGTGGGAGCAGTACTTC
-	TRBV7-2	-	TRBJ1-1	CASSPGHFMNTEAFF	TGTGCCAGCAGCCCCGGACATTTCATGAACACTGAAGCTTTCTTT
few	TRBV11-1	TRBD2	TRBJ2-1	CASSVSGIDEQFF	TGTGCCAGCAGTGTAAGCGGGATCGATGAGCAGTTCTTC
few	TRBV7-9	-	TRBJ1-5	CASSFEGIGNQPQHF	TGTGCCAGCAGCTTCGAAGGGATAGGAAATCAGCCCCAGCATTTT
-	TRBV6-6	-	TRBJ2-3	CASRHQTSDTQYF	TGTGCCAGCAGACACCAGACGTCAGATACGCAGTATTTT
many	TRBV6-6	TRBD2	TRBJ2-1	CASSLAGGTNEQFF	TGTGCCAGCAGCTTAGCGGGTGGGACGAATGAGCAGTTCTTC
few	TRBV12-3/TRBV12-4	-	TRBJ2-7	CANSKGLGSYEQYF	TGTGCCAACAGCAAGGGACTGGGCTCCTACGAGCAGTACTTC
-	TRBV20-1	-	TRBJ2-5	CSARAGLASSQETQYF	TGCAGTGCTAGAGCCGGGTTAGCGAGCAGCCAAGAGACCCAGTACTTC
-	TRBV7-2	-	TRBJ2-7	CASSAVTYEQYF	TGTGCCAGCAGCGCGGTAACCTACGAGCAGTACTTC
-	TRBV20-1	-	TRBJ2-5	CSARDPGGPETQYF	TGCAGTGCTAGAGATCCGGGGGGCCCGGAGACCCAGTACTTC
-	TRBV20-1	-	TRBJ2-1	CSARGGVGNSYNEQFF	TGCAGTGCTAGAGGGGGGGTCGGTAACAGCTACAATGAGCAGTTCTTC
many	TRBV2	-	TRBJ2-2	CASRRRVLTGELFF	TGTGCCAGCAGGCGGAGGGTACTCACCGGGGAGCTGTTTTTT
-	TRBV5-6	TRBD1	TRBJ1-2	CASSFVGRGRLDYGYTF	TGTGCCAGCAGCTTTGTTGGCAGGGGGCGCTTGGACTATGGCTACACCTTC
few	TRBV6-4	-	TRBJ2-3	CASSDSLSGLRQYF	TGTGCCAGCAGTGACTCCCTATCGGGACTCAGGCAGTATTTT
few	TRBV27	-	TRBJ2-2	CASSLPPGVAGELFF	TGTGCCAGCAGTTTACCGCCGGGGGTGGCCGGGGAGCTGTTTTTT
-	TRBV5-1	-	TRBJ2-7	CASSPPTGYAYEQYF	TGCGCCAGCAGCCCCCCGACAGGATATGCCTACGAGCAGTACTTC
-	TRBV12-3/TRBV12-4	-	TRBJ1-2	CASSLAQQSYGYTF	TGTGCCAGCAGTTTAGCCCAGCAATCCTATGGCTACACCTTC
-	TRBV4-2	TRBD1	TRBJ1-2	CASSQDHRGDGYTF	TGTGCCAGCAGCCAAGATCACAGGGGGGATGGCTACACCTTC
few	TRBV10-3	TRBD1	TRBJ1-1	CAIKRDSEAFF	TGTGCCATCAAAAGGGACAGCGAAGCTTTCTTT
many	TRBV4-3	-	TRBJ2-5	CASSQGQGVGETQYF	TGCGCCAGCAGCCAAGGTCAAGGGGTTGGGGAGACCCAGTACTTC
-	TRBV14	-	TRBJ2-4	CASSQAATEGNIQYF	TGTGCCAGCAGCCAAGCGGCGACGGAGGGGAACATTCAGTACTTC
-	TRBV27	-	TRBJ2-7	CASSELGQPRNEQYF	TGTGCCAGCAGCGAACTGGGCCAACCTCGAAACGAGCAGTACTTC
-	TRBV4-3	TRBD2	TRBJ2-7	CASSYGLAGSYEQYF	TGCGCCAGCAGCTACGGACTAGCGGGATCCTACGAGCAGTACTTC
few	TRBV20-1	-	TRBJ2-7	CSARDTIGGGNSYEQYF	TGCAGTGCTAGAGATACCATTGGGGGCGGGAACTCCTACGAGCAGTACTTC
-	TRBV27	-	TRBJ2-1	CASSLLERSYNEQFF	TGTGCCAGCAGTTTACTAGAGAGGTCCTACAATGAGCAGTTCTTC
few	TRBV20-1	TRBD1	TRBJ2-7	CSARDRDSSYEQYF	TGCAGTGCTAGAGATCGGGACAGCTCCTACGAGCAGTACTTC
-	TRBV7-8	-	TRBJ2-1	CASSLVGYQDEQFF	TGTGCCAGCAGCTTAGTAGGCTATCAGGATGAGCAGTTCTTC